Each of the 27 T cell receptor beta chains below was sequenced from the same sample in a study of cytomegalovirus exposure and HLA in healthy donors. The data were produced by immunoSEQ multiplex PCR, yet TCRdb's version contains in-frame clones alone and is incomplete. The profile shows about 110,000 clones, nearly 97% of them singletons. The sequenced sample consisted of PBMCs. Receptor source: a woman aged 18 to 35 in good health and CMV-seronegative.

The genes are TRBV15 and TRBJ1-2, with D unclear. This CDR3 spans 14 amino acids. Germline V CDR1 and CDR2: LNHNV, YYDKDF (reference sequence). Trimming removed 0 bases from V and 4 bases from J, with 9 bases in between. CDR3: CATSRDREGYGYTF. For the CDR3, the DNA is TGTGCCACCAGCAGAGATAGGGAGGGCTATGGCTACACCTTC.

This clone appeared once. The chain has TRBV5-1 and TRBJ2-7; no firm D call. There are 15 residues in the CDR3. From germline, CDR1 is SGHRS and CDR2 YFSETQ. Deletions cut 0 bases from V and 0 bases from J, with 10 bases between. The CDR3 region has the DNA TGCGCCAGCAGCTTGGTCTCACCTAGCTCCTACGAGCAGTACTTC. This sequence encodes CASSLVSPSSYEQYF.

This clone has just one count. CDR3 in amino acids: CASSYDSETYEQYF. CDR3 nucleotides: TGTGCCAGCAGTTACGACTCCGAGACCTACGAGCAGTACTTC. The chain employs TRBV6-5 and TRBJ2-7; D ambiguous. The ends were cut back, 2 bases at V and 2 bases at J, with 10 bases in the middle. CDR1 and CDR2 (germline): MNHEY, SVGAGI. The CDR3 extends over 14 amino acids.

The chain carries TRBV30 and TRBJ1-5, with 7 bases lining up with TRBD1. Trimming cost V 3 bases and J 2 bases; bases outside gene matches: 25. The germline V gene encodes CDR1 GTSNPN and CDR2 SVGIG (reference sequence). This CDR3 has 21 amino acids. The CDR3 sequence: CAWRSPQLPGQRVQGNQPQHF. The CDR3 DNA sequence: TGTGCCTGGAGGTCCCCTCAACTACCGGGACAGCGGGTTCAGGGCAATCAGCCCCAGCATTTT.

The CDR3 reads CASSLGSGWNEQFF. CDR3 nucleotides: TGTGCCAGCAGCTTAGGTTCAGGATGGAATGAGCAGTTCTTC. The rearrangement links TRBV7-9 to TRBJ2-1; D unclear. Germline lookup yields CDR1 SEHNR and CDR2 FQNEAQ (reference sequence). The CDR3 consists of 14 residues. V lost 1 base to trimming and J lost 7 bases, with 11 bases between them.

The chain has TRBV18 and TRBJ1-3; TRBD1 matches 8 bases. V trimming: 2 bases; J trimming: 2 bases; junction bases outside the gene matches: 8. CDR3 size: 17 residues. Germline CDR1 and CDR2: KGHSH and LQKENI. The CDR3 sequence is CASSPGQGAGAGNTIYF. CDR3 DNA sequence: TGTGCCAGCTCACCAGGACAGGGTGCTGGAGCTGGAAACACCATATATTTT.

CDR3 coding DNA: TGCGCCAGCAGCCTAATCGGCGGTCGTCAACAACTGGAGACCCAGTACTTC. This translates into CASSLIGGRQQLETQYF. The chain has TRBV5-1 and TRBJ2-5, with unresolved D. CDR3 size: 17 residues. The V gene's germline CDR1 is SGHRS and CDR2 YFSETQ. Trimming removed 4 bases from V and 5 bases from J, with 24 bases in between.

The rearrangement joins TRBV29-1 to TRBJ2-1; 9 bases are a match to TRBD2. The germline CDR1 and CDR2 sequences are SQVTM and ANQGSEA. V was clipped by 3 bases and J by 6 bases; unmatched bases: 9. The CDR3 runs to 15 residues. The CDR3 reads CSVEAPGGGANEQFF. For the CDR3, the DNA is TGCAGCGTTGAGGCCCCCGGCGGGGGGGCCAATGAGCAGTTCTTC.

The CDR3 spells CASSLLGLNRNEQFF. CDR3 nucleotide sequence: TGTGCCAGCAGCCTACTAGGTTTGAATAGGAATGAGCAGTTCTTC. This chain joins TRBV2 and TRBJ2-1, with a possible D match to TRBD2 (5 bases). CDR3 length: 15 residues. Germline assignment: CDR1 SNHLY and CDR2 FYNNEI. Trimming removed 6 bases from V and 7 bases from J, with 19 bases in between.

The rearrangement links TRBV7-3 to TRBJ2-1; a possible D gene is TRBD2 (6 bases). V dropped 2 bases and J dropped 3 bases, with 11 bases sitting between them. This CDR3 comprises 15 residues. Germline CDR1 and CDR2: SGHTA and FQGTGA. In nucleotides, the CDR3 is TGTGCCAGCAGCTTACCCGGGGGAGGCTACAATGAGCAGTTCTTC. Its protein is CASSLPGGGYNEQFF.

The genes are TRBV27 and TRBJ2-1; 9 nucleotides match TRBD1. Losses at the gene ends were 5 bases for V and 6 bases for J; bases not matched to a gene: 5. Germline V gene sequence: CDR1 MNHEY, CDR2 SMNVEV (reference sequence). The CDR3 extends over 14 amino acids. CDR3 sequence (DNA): TGTGCCAGCAGTCTGACAGGGGGGGTCAATGAGCAGTTCTTC. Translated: CASSLTGGVNEQFF.

DNA of the CDR3: TGTGCCAGCACCCACCGAGGACTAGGGTTTCCCGGGGAGCTGTTTTTT. It yields the protein CASTHRGLGFPGELFF. The chain employs TRBV11-2 and TRBJ2-2, with TRBD2 matching over 7 bases. There are 16 residues in the CDR3. Trimming at V came to 7 bases and at J to 6 bases, leaving 14 bases not matched to a gene. CDR1 is SGHAT, CDR2 FQNNGV, per germline.

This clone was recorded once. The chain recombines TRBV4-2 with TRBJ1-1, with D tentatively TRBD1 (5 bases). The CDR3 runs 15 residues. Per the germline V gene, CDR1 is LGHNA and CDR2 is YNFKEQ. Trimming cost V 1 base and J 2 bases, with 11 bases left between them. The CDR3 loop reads CASSQVGRANTEAFF. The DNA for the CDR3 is TGTGCCAGCAGCCAAGTAGGCAGGGCCAACACTGAAGCTTTCTTT.

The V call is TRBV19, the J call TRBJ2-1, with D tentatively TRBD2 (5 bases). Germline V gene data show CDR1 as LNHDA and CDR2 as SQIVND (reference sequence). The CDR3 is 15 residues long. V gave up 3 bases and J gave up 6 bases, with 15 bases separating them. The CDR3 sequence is CASSMRLPRGNEQFF. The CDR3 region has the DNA TGTGCCAGTAGTATGAGACTCCCTCGGGGCAATGAGCAGTTCTTC.

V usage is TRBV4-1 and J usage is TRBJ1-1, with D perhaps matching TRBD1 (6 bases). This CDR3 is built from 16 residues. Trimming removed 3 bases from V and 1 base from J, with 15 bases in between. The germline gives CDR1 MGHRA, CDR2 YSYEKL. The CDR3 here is CASSQLQGIKNTEAFF. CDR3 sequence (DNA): TGCGCCAGCAGCCAGCTCCAGGGGATTAAGAACACTGAAGCTTTCTTT.

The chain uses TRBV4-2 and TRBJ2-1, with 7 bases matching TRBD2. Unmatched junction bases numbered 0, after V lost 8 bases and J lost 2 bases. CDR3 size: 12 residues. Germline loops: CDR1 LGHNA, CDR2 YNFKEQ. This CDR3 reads CASGGAYNEQFF. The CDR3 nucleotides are TGTGCCAGCGGGGGGGCCTACAATGAGCAGTTCTTC.

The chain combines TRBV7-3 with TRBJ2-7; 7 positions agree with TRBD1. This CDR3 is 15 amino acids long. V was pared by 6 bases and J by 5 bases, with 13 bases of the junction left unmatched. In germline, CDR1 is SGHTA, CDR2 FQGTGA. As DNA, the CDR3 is TGTGCCAGCAGTCCGTTTGGGGACAGTCCCAACGAGCAGTACTTC. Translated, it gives CASSPFGDSPNEQYF.

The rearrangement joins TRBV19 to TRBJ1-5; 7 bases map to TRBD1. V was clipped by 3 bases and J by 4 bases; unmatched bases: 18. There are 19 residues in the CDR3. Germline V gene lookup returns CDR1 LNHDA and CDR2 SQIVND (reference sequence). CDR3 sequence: CASSISSKIGTDPNQPQHF. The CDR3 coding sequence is TGTGCCAGTAGTATTAGTTCAAAAATCGGGACAGATCCGAATCAGCCCCAGCATTTT.

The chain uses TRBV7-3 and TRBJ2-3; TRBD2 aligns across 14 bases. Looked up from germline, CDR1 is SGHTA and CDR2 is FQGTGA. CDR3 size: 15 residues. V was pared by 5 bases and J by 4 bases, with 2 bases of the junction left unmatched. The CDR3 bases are TGTGCCAGCAGCCGGGGACTAGCGGGGGCAGATACGCAGTATTTT. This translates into CASSRGLAGADTQYF.

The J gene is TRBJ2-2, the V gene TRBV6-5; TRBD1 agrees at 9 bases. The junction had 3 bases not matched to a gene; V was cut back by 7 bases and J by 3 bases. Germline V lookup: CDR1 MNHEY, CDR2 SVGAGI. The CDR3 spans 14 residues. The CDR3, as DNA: TGTGCCAGCACTGGGACAGGGCACACCGGGGAGCTGTTTTTT. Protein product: CASTGTGHTGELFF.

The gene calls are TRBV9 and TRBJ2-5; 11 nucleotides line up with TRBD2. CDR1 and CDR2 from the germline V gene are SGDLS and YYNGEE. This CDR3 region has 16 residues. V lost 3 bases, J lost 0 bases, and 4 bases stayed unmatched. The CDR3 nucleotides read TGTGCCAGCAGCGGTCCGGGACTAGCGGACCAAGAGACCCAGTACTTC. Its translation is CASSGPGLADQETQYF.

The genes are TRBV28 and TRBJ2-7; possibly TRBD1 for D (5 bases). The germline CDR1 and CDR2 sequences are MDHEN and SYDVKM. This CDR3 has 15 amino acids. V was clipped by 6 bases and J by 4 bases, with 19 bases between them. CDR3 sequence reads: CASSSGILSAYEQYF. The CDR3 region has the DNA TGTGCCAGCAGCTCAGGGATTCTAAGCGCATACGAGCAGTACTTC.

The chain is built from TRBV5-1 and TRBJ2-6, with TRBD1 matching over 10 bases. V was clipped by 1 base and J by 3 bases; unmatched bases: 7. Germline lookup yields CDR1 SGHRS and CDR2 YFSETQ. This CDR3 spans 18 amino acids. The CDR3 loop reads CASSLMGQGQYGANVLTF. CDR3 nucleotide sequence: TGCGCCAGCAGCTTGATGGGACAGGGGCAATATGGGGCCAACGTCCTGACTTTC.

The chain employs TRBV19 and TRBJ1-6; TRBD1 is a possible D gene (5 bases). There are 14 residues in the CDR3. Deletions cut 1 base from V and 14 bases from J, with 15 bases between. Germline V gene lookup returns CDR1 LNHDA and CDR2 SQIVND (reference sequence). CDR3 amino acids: CASSIGGGVSALHF. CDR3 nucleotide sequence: TGTGCCAGTAGTATAGGAGGAGGGGTCTCCGCCCTCCACTTT.

In nucleotides, the CDR3 is TGTGCCATCAGTGGACGGGTAGACCAGCCCCAGCATTTT. Translation: CAISGRVDQPQHF. The rearrangement links TRBV10-3 to TRBJ1-5; D remains ambiguous. V was clipped by 4 bases and J by 7 bases, with 11 bases between them. CDR1 is ENHRY and CDR2 is SYGVKD in the germline V gene. This CDR3 is 13 amino acids long.

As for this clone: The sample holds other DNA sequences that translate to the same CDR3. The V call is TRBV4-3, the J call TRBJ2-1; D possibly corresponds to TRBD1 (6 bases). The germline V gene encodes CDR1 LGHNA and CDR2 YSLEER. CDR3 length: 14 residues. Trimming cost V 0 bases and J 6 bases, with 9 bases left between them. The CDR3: CASSQDGRGNEQFF. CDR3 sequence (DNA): TGCGCCAGCAGCCAAGACGGCAGGGGCAATGAGCAGTTCTTC.

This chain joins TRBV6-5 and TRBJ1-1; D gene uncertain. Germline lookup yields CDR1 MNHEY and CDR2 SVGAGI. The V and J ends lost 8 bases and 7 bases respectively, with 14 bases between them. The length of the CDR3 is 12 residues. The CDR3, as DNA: TGTGCCAGCGGCATCCCGGAGGTTGAAGCTTTCTTT. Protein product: CASGIPEVEAFF.